These 10 T cell receptor beta chains were all obtained from the same sample, sequenced in a study of cytomegalovirus exposure and HLA in healthy donors. Vbeta (60) and Jbeta (13) primers were used in the PCR. Some clones are missing from TCRdb's copy, which holds only in-frame ones; the method was immunoSEQ multiplex PCR. Of around 150,000 clones in the sample, 60% to 80% are singletons; the top ten hold roughly 4.9%. Input material: PBMCs. The receptors derive from a woman aged 50 to 60 in good health and CMV-seronegative.

The rearrangement joins TRBV4-3 to TRBJ2-5, with 9 bases that match TRBD2. The CDR3 spans 15 residues. Germline CDR1 and CDR2: LGHNA and YSLEER. V dropped 1 base and J dropped 7; count of bases not matched to a gene: 7. The CDR3 region has the DNA TGCGCCAGCAGCCAAGGTCTAGCGGGGAGGGGGACCCAGTACTTC. Residues: CASSQGLAGRGTQYF.

This chain links TRBV2 with TRBJ1-1; no clear D gene. CDR3 length equals 14 residues. The germline V gene encodes CDR1 SNHLY and CDR2 FYNNEI. The V end lost 4 bases, the J end lost 0 bases, and 9 bases lay between the germline ends. The CDR3 DNA reads as TGTGCCAGCAGTGCACAGCTCATGAACACTGAAGCTTTCTTT. Its translation: CASSAQLMNTEAFF.

In this sample, this clone is medium-sized. The chain carries TRBV9 and TRBJ1-4; possibly TRBD1 for D (6 bases). Per the germline V gene, CDR1 is SGDLS and CDR2 is YYNGEE. The CDR3 is 17 residues long. V was trimmed by 0 bases and J by 3 bases, leaving 15 bases between them. CDR3 in DNA: TGTGCCAGCAGCGTAGGCCCGGGGGCGGGAGCTAATGAAAAACTGTTTTTT. Encoded protein: CASSVGPGAGANEKLFF.

The rearrangement joins TRBV5-1 to TRBJ2-7; tentatively, D is TRBD1 (7 bases). The germline V gene has CDR1 SGHRS and CDR2 YFSETQ. The CDR3 runs to 14 residues. V lost 4 bases and J lost 4, with 15 bases in between. Here the CDR3 DNA reads TGCGCCAGCAGCAGTACAGGGGAGGCTTACGAGCAGTACTTC. Its translation is CASSSTGEAYEQYF.

The genes are TRBV27 and TRBJ1-1; maybe TRBD1 (5 bases). Germline V gene sequence: CDR1 MNHEY, CDR2 SMNVEV (reference sequence). The V gene lost 1 base and the J gene lost 3 bases, with 9 bases spanning the gap. This CDR3 contains 14 residues. CDR3 in amino acids: CASSLYAGDTEAFF. In nucleotides, the CDR3 is TGTGCCAGCAGTTTATACGCGGGGGACACTGAAGCTTTCTTT.

This clone was found once. The chain combines TRBV7-8 with TRBJ1-5; TRBD1 matches at 8 bases. The trim removed 1 base at V and 2 bases at J, leaving 7 bases unmatched. The V gene's germline CDR1 is SGHVS and CDR2 FQNEAQ. This CDR3 contains 17 residues. CDR3 protein: CASSLGTGNTGNQPQHF. In DNA, the CDR3 is TGTGCCAGCAGCTTAGGGACAGGGAACACTGGCAATCAGCCCCAGCATTTT.

This clone was seen just once. The chain carries TRBV6-5 and TRBJ1-2, with 7 bases lining up with TRBD1. V trimming: 4 bases; J trimming: 0 bases; junction bases outside the gene matches: 8. Germline V gives CDR1 MNHEY, CDR2 SVGAGI. The CDR3 is 16 amino acids. The CDR3 region is CASSSFRGQTNYGYTF. Written as DNA, the CDR3 is TGTGCCAGCAGTTCTTTCCGGGGACAGACTAACTATGGCTACACCTTC.

The chain employs TRBV5-5 and TRBJ2-4, with 7 nucleotides matching TRBD2. The CDR3 has 16 residues. The ends lost 5 bases at V and 1 base at J; junction bases unmatched: 9. The germline V gene encodes CDR1 SGHKS and CDR2 YYEKEE (reference sequence). CDR3 amino acids: CASREVGGLAKNIQYF. CDR3 DNA: TGTGCCAGCAGGGAGGTGGGGGGGTTGGCCAAAAACATTCAGTACTTC.

DNA for the CDR3: TGTGCCAGTAGTATTATGTCTAGCGGGCCTAGCACAGATACGCAGTATTTT. Residues: CASSIMSSGPSTDTQYF. The chain has TRBV19 and TRBJ2-3; 8 bases fit TRBD2. Germline V CDR1 and CDR2: LNHDA, SQIVND (reference sequence). After removal of 3 bases from V and 0 bases from J, the junction contained 8 bases not matched to a gene. The CDR3 is made up of 17 amino acids.

The genes are TRBV7-2 and TRBJ1-1; D gene unclear. This CDR3 has 12 amino acids. CDR1 and CDR2 (germline): SGHTA, FQGNSA. V was clipped by 2 bases and J by 10 bases, with 11 bases between them. CDR3 loop: CASSLSNGGAFF. In DNA form, the CDR3 reads TGTGCCAGCAGCTTATCTAACGGCGGAGCTTTCTTT.